This T cell receptor beta chain was captured by sequencing in a study of human T cells and chemical hapten exposure. About the research overall: The sensitizing agent was 2% DPC, placed on 2 cm by 2 cm of upper inner arm skin. Study-level points and caveats: High-frequency TCRs, those above 1 in 1000, stayed the same after DPC sensitization.

Looked up from germline, CDR1 is MNHEY and CDR2 is SVGAGI. CDR3 size: 13 residues. Deletions cut 7 bases from V and 3 bases from J, with 13 bases between. Time point reported: patch test 3, about 24 weeks after DPC sensitization. Treatment described: therapeutic diphenylcyclopropenone sensitization with weekly scalp DPC. TCRdb called the RACE reads again in MiXCR, with one record for every CDR3 protein. The table shows over 150,000 distinct CDR3 sequences, with 25% to 35% occurring only once. A word on this clonotype: Its specificity is not known.

The TCR comes from a woman under 30 with alopecia areata. Some clones in this sample may be carry-over from other donors' samples. This chain joins TRBV6-5 and TRBJ2-7, with a weak D call TRBD1 (5 bases). The specimen was whole blood, collected in connection with sensitization to the hapten diphenylcyclopropenone (DPC). The CDR3 DNA is TGTGCCAGCACCCCAGGGCGCAACTACGAGCAGTACTTC. It specifies CASTPGRNYEQYF.